This T cell receptor beta chain was retrieved from a study of blood T cell repertoires in COVID-19. Across the whole study: Samples taken during acute and convalescent COVID-19 were collected in the United States, Italy and Spain. PBMCs, B-cell-depleted T cells, or T cells provided the cDNA or gDNA that made up the material.

Per the study methods: Cell counts per sample came from amplifying reference gene primers. Only in-frame clones appear in the TCRdb table, and some are missing; sequencing was by immunoSEQ multiplex PCR. That table gives V, J and clone size, and the DNA gave D and trimming. The repertoire holds roughly 65,000 clones, with roughly 86% as singletons. CDR1 is MGHRA, CDR2 YSYEKL, per germline. This CDR3 has 18 amino acids. Losses at the gene ends were 3 bases for V and 2 bases for J; bases not matched to a gene: 13. This chain connects TRBV4-1 to TRBJ2-7, with 10 nucleotides matching TRBD2. This sequence originates from a woman between 55 and 75 years old with acute or convalescent COVID-19. What was sequenced was peripheral blood. The DNA for the CDR3 is TGCGCCAGCAGCCACCGAAACAGGCTAGCGGGGGTAGCCTACGAGCAGTACTTC. As protein: CASSHRNRLAGVAYEQYF.